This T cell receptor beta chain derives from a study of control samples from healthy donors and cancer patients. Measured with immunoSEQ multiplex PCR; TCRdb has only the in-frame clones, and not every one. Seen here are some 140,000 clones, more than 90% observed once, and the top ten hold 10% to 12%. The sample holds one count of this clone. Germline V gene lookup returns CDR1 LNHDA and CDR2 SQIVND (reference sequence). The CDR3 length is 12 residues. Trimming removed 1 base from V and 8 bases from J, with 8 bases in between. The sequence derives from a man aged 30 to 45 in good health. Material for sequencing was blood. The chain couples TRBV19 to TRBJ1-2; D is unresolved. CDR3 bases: TGTGCCAGTAGTATAGGTACCACCGGCTACACCTTC. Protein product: CASSIGTTGYTF.